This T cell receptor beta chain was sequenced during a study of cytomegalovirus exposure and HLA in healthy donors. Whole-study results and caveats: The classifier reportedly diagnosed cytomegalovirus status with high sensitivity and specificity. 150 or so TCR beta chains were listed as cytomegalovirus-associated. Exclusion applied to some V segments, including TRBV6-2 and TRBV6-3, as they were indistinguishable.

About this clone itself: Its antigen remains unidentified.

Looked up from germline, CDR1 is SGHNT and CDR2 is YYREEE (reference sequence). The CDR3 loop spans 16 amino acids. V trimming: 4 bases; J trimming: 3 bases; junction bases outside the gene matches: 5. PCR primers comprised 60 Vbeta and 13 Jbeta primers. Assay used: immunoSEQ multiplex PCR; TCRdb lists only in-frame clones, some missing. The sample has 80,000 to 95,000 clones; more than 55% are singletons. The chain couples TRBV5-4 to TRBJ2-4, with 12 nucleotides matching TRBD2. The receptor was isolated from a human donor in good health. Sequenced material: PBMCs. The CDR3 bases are TGTGCCAGCAGCCCGCTAGCGGGGGGGAACAAAAACATTCAGTACTTC. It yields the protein CASSPLAGGNKNIQYF.